Included here is one T cell receptor (beta chain) sequence, with context. Germline values: CDR1 LNHDA, CDR2 SQIVND (reference sequence). The ends lost 8 bases at V and 12 bases at J; junction bases unmatched: 25. This CDR3 contains 19 residues. This record comes from a study of T cell responses to AZD1222 COVID-19 vaccine. Generated by immunoSEQ multiplex PCR, the TCRdb table keeps only in-frame clones and is missing some. The sample consists of about 70,000 clones, more than 70% of them appearing once. The chain combines TRBV19 with TRBJ2-1, with 13 bases fitting TRBD2. Sequencing was performed on peripheral blood, taken 28 days after the second dose of the MenACWY control vaccine. The sequence derives from an adult who received the MenACWY meningococcal vaccine as a control. CDR3 protein: CASGRRTGTLTSGGAGQFF. In DNA form, the CDR3 reads TGTGCCAGTGGACGGAGGACAGGGACACTAACTAGCGGGGGGGCCGGGCAGTTCTTC.